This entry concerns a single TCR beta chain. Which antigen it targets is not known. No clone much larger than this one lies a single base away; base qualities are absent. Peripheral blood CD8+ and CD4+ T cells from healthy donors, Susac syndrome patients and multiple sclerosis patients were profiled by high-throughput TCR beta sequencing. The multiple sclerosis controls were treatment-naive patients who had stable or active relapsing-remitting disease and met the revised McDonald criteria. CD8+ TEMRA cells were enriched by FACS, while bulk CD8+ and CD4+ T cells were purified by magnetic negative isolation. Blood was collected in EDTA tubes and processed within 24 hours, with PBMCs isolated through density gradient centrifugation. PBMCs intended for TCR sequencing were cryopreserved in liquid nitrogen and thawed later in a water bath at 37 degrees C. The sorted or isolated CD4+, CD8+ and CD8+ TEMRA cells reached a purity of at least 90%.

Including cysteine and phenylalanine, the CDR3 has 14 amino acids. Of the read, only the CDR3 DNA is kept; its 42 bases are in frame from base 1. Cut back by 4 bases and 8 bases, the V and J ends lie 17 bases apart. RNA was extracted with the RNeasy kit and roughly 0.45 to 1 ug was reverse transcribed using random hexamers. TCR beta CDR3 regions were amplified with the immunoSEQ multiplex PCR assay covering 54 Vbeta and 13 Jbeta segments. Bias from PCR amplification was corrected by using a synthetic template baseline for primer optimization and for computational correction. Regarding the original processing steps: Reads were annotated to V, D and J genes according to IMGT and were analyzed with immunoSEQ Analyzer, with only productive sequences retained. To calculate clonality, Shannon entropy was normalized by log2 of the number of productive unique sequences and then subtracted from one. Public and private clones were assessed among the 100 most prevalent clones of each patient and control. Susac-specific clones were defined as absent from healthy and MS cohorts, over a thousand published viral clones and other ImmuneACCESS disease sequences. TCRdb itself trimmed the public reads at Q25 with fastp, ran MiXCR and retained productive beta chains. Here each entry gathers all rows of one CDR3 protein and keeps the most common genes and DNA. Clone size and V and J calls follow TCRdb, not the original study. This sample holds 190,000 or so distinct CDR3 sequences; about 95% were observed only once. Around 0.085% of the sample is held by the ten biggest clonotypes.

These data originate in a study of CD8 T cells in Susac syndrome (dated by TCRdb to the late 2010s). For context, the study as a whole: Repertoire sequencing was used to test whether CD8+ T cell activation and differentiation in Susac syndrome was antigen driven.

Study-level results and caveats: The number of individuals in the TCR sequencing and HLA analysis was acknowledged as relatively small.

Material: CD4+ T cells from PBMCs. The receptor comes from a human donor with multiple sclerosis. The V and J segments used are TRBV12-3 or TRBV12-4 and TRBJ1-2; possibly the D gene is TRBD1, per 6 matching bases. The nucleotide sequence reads TGTGCCAGCAGTTCCTGGACAGAGCGGACGGGCTACACCTTC. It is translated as CASSSWTERTGYTF.